Reported below is one T cell receptor (beta chain). Data came from immunoSEQ multiplex PCR; TCRdb stores just in-frame clones and leaves some out. The data hold roughly 76,000 clones, with approximately 86% observed a single time. Germline CDR1 is SGHTA and CDR2 is FQGNSA. The CDR3 is made up of 18 amino acids. Trimming removed 3 bases from V and 6 bases from J, with 23 bases in between. Any history of autoimmune disease or systemic immunosuppression disqualified patients. The entry originates in a study of OX40 agonist ivuxolimab in advanced cancers. Study-level information: Enrollees could have had prior anti-PD-1, anti-PD-L1 or anti-CTLA-4 therapy, which over 35% had received.

The sequences come from CD4+ or CD8+ T cells sorted from blood, collected in a trial of the OX40 agonist ivuxolimab. The receptor comes from an adult with an advanced solid tumor such as melanoma, head and neck, liver or kidney cancer. The genes are TRBV7-2 and TRBJ2-2, with D uncertain. CDR3 amino acids: CASSLIGEGKLKAGELFF. The CDR3 DNA follows: TGTGCCAGCAGCTTGATCGGAGAAGGGAAATTAAAGGCCGGGGAGCTGTTTTTT.